This TCR beta chain emerged from a study of technical replicates of blood from a handful of donors. Sequenced by immunoSEQ multiplex PCR; TCRdb stores in-frame clones only, minus some. Among tens of thousands of clones, roughly 94% were seen once, and the ten largest hold roughly 0.23%. The germline V and J ends were trimmed by 6 bases and 0 bases, with 9 bases remaining between them. Germline loops: CDR1 MNHEY, CDR2 SMNVEV (reference sequence). The CDR3 is 14 residues long. This TCR was sampled from a human donor in good health. The sequenced material came from T cells isolated from PBMCs. The V gene is TRBV27, the J gene TRBJ1-5; unclear D gene. The CDR3 loop is CASSHSHSNQPQHF. CDR3 DNA sequence: TGTGCCAGCAGCCACAGTCATAGCAATCAGCCCCAGCATTTT.